This T cell receptor (beta chain) was recorded in a study of T cells in Graves' hyperthyroidism and ophthalmopathy. Amplified TCR beta CDR3 regions came from RNA transcripts. During a first-round RT-PCR of the TCR CDR3, the HTBI primer set was used. TCRdb reanalysed the multiplex PCR reads using MiXCR and keeps one entry per CDR3 protein. The sample gives fewer than 450,000 distinct CDR3 sequences, 17% of which show up once; roughly 35% is in the top ten. Study-wide findings and caveats: Most thyroid clonotypes expanded above 0.001 were also detected in blood. Model output signaled ophthalmopathy a median roughly 6.5 months ahead of onset.

The ends lost 2 bases at V and 3 bases at J; junction bases unmatched: 3. The germline gives CDR1 DFQATT, CDR2 SNEGSKA (reference sequence). The CDR3 runs to 15 residues. This clonotype has only a few counts. Its specificity is unknown. Newly diagnosed hyperthyroidism patients aged 18 to 65 years had disease lasting under 2 months. Blood was sampled at initial diagnosis of hyperthyroidism, prior to onset of any ophthalmopathy symptoms. The sequenced sample consisted of blood. The chain recombines TRBV20-1 with TRBJ2-5; 13 nucleotides line up with TRBD2. The sequence was collected from a woman aged 30 to 39 with Graves' hyperthyroidism that later progressed to Graves' ophthalmopathy. This CDR3 reads CSARRTSGGKETQYF. CDR3 coding DNA: TGCAGTGCTAGACGGACTAGCGGGGGTAAAGAGACCCAGTACTTC.